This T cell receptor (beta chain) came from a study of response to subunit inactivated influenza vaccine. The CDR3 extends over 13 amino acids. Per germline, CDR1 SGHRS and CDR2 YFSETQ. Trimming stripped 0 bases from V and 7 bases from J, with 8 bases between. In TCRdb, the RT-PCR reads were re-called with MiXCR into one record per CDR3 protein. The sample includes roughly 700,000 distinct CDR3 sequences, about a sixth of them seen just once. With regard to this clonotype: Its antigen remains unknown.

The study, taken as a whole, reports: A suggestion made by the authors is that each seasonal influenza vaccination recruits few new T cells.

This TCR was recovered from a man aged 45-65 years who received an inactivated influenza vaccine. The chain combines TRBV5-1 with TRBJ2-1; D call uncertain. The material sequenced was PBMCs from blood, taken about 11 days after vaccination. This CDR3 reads CASSLAAANEQFF. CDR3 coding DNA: TGCGCCAGCAGCTTGGCCGCTGCAAATGAGCAGTTCTTC. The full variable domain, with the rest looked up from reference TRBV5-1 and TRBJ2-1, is KAGVTQTPRYLIKTRGQQVTLSCSPISGHRSVSWYQQTPGQGLQFLFEYFSETQRNKGNFPGRFSGRQFSNSRSEMNVSTLELGDSALYLCASSLAAANEQFFGPGTRLTVL.